This T cell receptor beta chain was captured by sequencing in a study of T-cell memory formation after mild COVID-19. General study points: There was no confirmation that second-wave clones peaking on day 37 were SARS-CoV-2 specific. Whereas later expanders leaned CD4+, clones contracting day 15 to 85 showed a balanced CD4/CD8 makeup. Pre-infection memory carried some responding clones, suggesting that cross-reactive memory joined.

With regard to this clonotype: What it binds is unknown.

Per germline, CDR1 DFQATT and CDR2 SNEGSKA (reference sequence). The CDR3 totals 16 residues. Between the trimmed V and J ends, which lost 3 bases and 5 bases, there was a span of 23 bases. TCRdb re-analysed the 5' RACE reads in MiXCR, keeping a single row per CDR3 protein. This sample carries fewer than 500,000 distinct CDR3 sequences, 20% to 30% of them seen once, and the ten largest clones take roughly an eighth. What was sequenced was PBMCs or a T cell subset sorted from them (not recorded which). This receptor was taken from an adult woman who had mild COVID-19 (a few samples of this study predate the infection). Cell type and time point are not known. V is TRBV20-1 and J is TRBJ2-7; no reliable D call. The CDR3 bases are TGCAGTGCTAGGAAATGGACGGAATTCGCCTACCACGAGCAGTACTTC. It translates to CSARKWTEFAYHEQYF.